Below, 13 T cell receptor beta chains from the same sample are listed, as sequenced in a study of blood T cell repertoires in COVID-19. The assay was immunoSEQ multiplex PCR, and TCRdb's table has in-frame clones only and misses some. In the table there are some 170,000 clones, around 80% of which are singletons. The specimen sequenced was peripheral blood. Receptors were obtained from a woman aged 65 to 85 with acute or convalescent COVID-19.

This chain uses TRBV5-4 with TRBJ1-6; 8 positions match TRBD1. Germline CDR1 reads SGHNT; CDR2 reads YYREEE (reference sequence). The junction had 5 bases not matched to a gene; V was cut back by 4 bases and J by 5 bases. The CDR3 sequence is 15 residues long. The CDR3 DNA reads TGTGCCAGCAGCAAGGACAGGGTAGATAATTCACCCCTCCACTTT. Protein sequence: CASSKDRVDNSPLHF.

The CDR3 here is CASSPWTGGVGGYTF. The CDR3 region has the DNA TGTGCCAGCAGCCCCTGGACAGGGGGCGTCGGTGGCTACACCTTC. The chain uses TRBV7-9 and TRBJ1-2, with 11 bases fitting TRBD1. After removal of 5 bases from V and 7 bases from J, the junction contained 9 bases not matched to a gene. This CDR3 is 15 amino acids long. Germline CDR1 is SEHNR and CDR2 is FQNEAQ (reference sequence).

This clone turned up a few times. V gene TRBV28 combines with J gene TRBJ2-7; 7 positions match TRBD1. This CDR3 has 13 residues. Germline trimming cut 8 bases from V and 2 bases from J; bases unmatched to any gene: 6. The germline V gene has CDR1 MDHEN and CDR2 SYDVKM. The CDR3 spells CASWTGQAYEQYF. The CDR3 DNA reads as TGTGCCAGCTGGACAGGCCAGGCCTACGAGCAGTACTTC.

Worth noting for this clone: The same CDR3 can be traced to other DNA sequences in this sample. V and J are TRBV7-2 and TRBJ1-5; a weak D match, TRBD1 (6 bases). The CDR3 sequence is 13 residues long. V was shortened by 4 bases and J by 5 bases, with 9 bases between the two germline ends. From germline, CDR1 is SGHTA and CDR2 FQGNSA. The chain's CDR3 is CASSSAGDQPQHF. DNA of the CDR3: TGTGCCAGCAGCTCAGCAGGGGATCAGCCCCAGCATTTT.

The chain has TRBV7-8 and TRBJ2-7; TRBD1 agrees at 7 bases. There are 19 residues in the CDR3. Germline CDR1 SGHVS, CDR2 FQNEAQ. V trimming: 2 bases; J trimming: 0 bases; junction bases outside the gene matches: 16. The CDR3 DNA reads as TGTGCCAGCAGCTTAATGATTGGACAGGACCTTAGGAGCTCCTACGAGCAGTACTTC. The encoded protein is CASSLMIGQDLRSSYEQYF. The variable domain in full, with the rest retrieved from reference TRBV7-8 and TRBJ2-7, is GAGVSQSPRYKVAKRGQDVALRCDPISGHVSLFWYQQALGQGPEFLTYFQNEAQLDKSGLPSDRFFAERPEGSVSTLKIQRTQQEDSAVYLCASSLMIGQDLRSSYEQYFGPGTRLTVT.

This chain links TRBV29-1 with TRBJ1-1; 9 positions match TRBD1. Germline CDR1 reads SQVTM; CDR2 reads ANQGSEA. Trimming cost V 6 bases and J 0 bases; bases outside gene matches: 2. This CDR3 has 13 amino acids. Here the CDR3 reads CSVDRGLNTEAFF. The CDR3 region has the DNA TGCAGCGTGGACAGGGGATTGAACACTGAAGCTTTCTTT.

The V and J genes are TRBV4-3 and TRBJ1-2; 7 bases fit TRBD1. The germline CDR1 and CDR2 sequences are LGHNA and YSLEER. This CDR3 contains 14 residues. Trimming removed 4 bases from V and 4 bases from J; junction bases left unmatched: 6. The CDR3 DNA is TGCGCCAGCAGCCCCAGCGACAGGGCCTATGGCTACACCTTC. This gives the protein CASSPSDRAYGYTF.

The chain combines TRBV4-3 with TRBJ2-1; TRBD2 agrees at 12 bases. Germline loops: CDR1 LGHNA, CDR2 YSLEER. CDR3 length: 17 residues. With V trimmed by 0 bases and J by 4 bases, 4 bases remained unmatched. The DNA for the CDR3 is TGCGCCAGCAGCCAAGAGAGGCTAGCGGGAGGGTACAATGAGCAGTTCTTC. Its protein product is CASSQERLAGGYNEQFF.

Here the CDR3 reads CASSSSTVQPQHF. The CDR3 region has the DNA TGTGCCAGCAGTTCCTCAACGGTTCAGCCCCAGCATTTT. The J gene is TRBJ1-5, the V gene TRBV27; no definite D call. The CDR3 is made up of 13 amino acids. Germline V CDR1 and CDR2: MNHEY, SMNVEV (reference sequence). The V gene lost 4 bases and the J gene lost 6 bases, with 10 bases spanning the gap.

This chain joins TRBV15 and TRBJ2-3; perhaps TRBD2 as D (6 bases). In germline, CDR1 is LNHNV, CDR2 YYDKDF (reference sequence). V shed 2 bases and J shed 2 bases, with 11 bases lying between them. The length of the CDR3 is 15 residues. DNA of the CDR3: TGTGCCACCAGCAGACCGCGGAGGGACACAGATACGCAGTATTTT. The encoded protein is CATSRPRRDTDTQYF.

The CDR3 DNA sequence: TGCGCCAGCAGTGAGTCGTCCTTGTACAATGAGCAGTTCTTC. This codes for CASSESSLYNEQFF. The rearrangement uses TRBV10-2 and TRBJ2-1, with no clear D. Trimming cost V 0 bases and J 4 bases, with 7 bases left between them. Per the germline V gene, CDR1 is WSHSY and CDR2 is SAAADI. The CDR3 sequence is 14 residues long.

CDR3 amino acids: CASGLVWGGRSCETQYF. The DNA for the CDR3 is TGTGCTAGTGGTTTGGTATGGGGGGGCCGTTCCTGCGAGACCCAGTACTTC. The rearrangement uses TRBV12-5 and TRBJ2-5; D possibly corresponds to TRBD2 (7 bases). Trimming stripped 0 bases from V and 5 bases from J, with 19 bases between. The CDR3 has 17 residues. Per the germline V gene, CDR1 is LGHNT and CDR2 is FRNRAP.

The chain links TRBV6-4 to TRBJ2-3; 9 bases match TRBD1. This CDR3 region has 17 residues. CDR1 is MRHNA and CDR2 is SNTAGT in the germline V gene. Trimming took 4 bases from V and 3 from J; bases not matched to a gene: 11. CDR3 sequence: CASSALSTGGPTDTQYF. The DNA for the CDR3 is TGTGCCAGCAGTGCCCTATCGACAGGGGGGCCTACAGATACGCAGTATTTT.